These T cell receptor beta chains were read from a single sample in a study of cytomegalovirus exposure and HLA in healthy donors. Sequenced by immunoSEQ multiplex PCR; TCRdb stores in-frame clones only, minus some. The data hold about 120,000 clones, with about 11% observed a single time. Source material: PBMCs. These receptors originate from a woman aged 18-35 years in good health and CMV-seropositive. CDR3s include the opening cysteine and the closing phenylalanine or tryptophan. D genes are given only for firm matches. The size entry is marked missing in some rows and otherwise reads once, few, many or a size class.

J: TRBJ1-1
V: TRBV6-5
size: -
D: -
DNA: TGTGCCAGCAGTTACTCGGGACTCCAAAGAAACACTGAAGCTTTCTTT
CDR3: CASSYSGLQRNTEAFF

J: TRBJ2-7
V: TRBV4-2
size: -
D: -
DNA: TGTGCCAGCAGCCAAGATATAGGACTCTGGTCTTACTTC
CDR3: CASSQDIGLWSYF

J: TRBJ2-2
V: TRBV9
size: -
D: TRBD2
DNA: TGTGCCAGCAGCGCCTTGACCGGGACTAGCGTGAACACCGGGGAGCTGTTTTTT
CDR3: CASSALTGTSVNTGELFF

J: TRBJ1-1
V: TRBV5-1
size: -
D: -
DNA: TGCGCCAGCAGCTTCGGCAGGGTGGCTGAAGCTTTCTTT
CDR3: CASSFGRVAEAFF

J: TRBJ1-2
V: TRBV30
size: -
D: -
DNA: TGTGCCTGGAGGGGTAGCCTACTTTCTAACTATGGCTACACCTTC
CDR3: CAWRGSLLSNYGYTF

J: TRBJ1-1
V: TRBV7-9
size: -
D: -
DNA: TGTGCCAGCCAACGACAGGACACTGAAGCTTTCTTT
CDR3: CASQRQDTEAFF

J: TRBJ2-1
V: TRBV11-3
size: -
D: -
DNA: TGTGCCAGCAGCCCAGCGGCTCCCGAGGGTGAGCAGTTCTTC
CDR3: CASSPAAPEGEQFF

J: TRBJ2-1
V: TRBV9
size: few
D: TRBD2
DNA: TGTGCCAGCAGCCGGACTAGCGACTACAATGAGCAGTTCTTC
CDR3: CASSRTSDYNEQFF

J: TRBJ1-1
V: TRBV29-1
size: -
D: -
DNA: TGCAGCGTTGAAGATCCCGCAGCGGATGGTGCTTTCTTT
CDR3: CSVEDPAADGAFF

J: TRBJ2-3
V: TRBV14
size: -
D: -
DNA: TGTGCCAGCAGCCAATGGGAGGATGATACGCAGTATTTT
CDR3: CASSQWEDDTQYF

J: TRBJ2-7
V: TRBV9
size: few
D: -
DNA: TGTGCCAGCAGCGTAGCTTGGCGGGCAGACTACGAGCAGTACTTC
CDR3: CASSVAWRADYEQYF

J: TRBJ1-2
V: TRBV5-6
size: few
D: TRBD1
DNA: TGTGCCAGCAGCTTGGTGACAGGGGGCGATGGCTACACCTTC
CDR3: CASSLVTGGDGYTF

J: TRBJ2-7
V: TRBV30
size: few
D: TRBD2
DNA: TGTGCCTGGAGTCAGCCCTGGGGTAGCGGGAGCTCCTACGAGCAGTACTTC
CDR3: CAWSQPWGSGSSYEQYF

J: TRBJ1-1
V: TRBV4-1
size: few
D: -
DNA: TGCGCCAGCAGCAGGAGTGGGGGGGAGCGGACTGAAGCTTTCTTT
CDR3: CASSRSGGERTEAFF

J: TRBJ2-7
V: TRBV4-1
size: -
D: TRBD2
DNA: TGCGCCAGCAGCCACCTCCCGGGACTAGCGGCCCTCTACGAGCAGTACTTC
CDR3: CASSHLPGLAALYEQYF

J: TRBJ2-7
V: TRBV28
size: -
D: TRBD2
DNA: TGTGCCATCCAGCGGGAGAGCCTCGGGGAGCAGTACTTC
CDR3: CAIQRESLGEQYF

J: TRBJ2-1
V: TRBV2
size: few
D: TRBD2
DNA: TGTGCCAGCAAGGCGGGAGGGCCTAATGAGCAGTTCTTC
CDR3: CASKAGGPNEQFF

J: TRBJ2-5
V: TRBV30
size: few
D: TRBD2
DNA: TGTGCCTGGAGCGGGACGGGACTAATCCAAGAGACCCAGTACTTC
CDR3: CAWSGTGLIQETQYF

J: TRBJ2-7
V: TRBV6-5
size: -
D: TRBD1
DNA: TGTGCCAGCAGTTACGGGACAGTGCCCTACGAGCAGTACTTC
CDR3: CASSYGTVPYEQYF

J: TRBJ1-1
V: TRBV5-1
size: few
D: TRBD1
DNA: TGCGCCAGCAGCGGACAGGCGAACACTGAAGCTTTCTTT
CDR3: CASSGQANTEAFF

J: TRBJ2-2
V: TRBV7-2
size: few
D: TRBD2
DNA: TGTGCCAGCAGCATGTCCGGGACTAGCGTTTCCGGGGAGCTGTTTTTT
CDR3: CASSMSGTSVSGELFF

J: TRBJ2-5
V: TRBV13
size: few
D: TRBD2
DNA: TGTGCCAGCAGCTTATCAGCGGGGGGGTTCCGGGGCCAGTACTTC
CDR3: CASSLSAGGFRGQYF

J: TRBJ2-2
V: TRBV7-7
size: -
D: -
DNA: TGTGCTAGCAGCCCGGAAACAGGATACACCGGGGAGCTGTTTTTT
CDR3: CASSPETGYTGELFF

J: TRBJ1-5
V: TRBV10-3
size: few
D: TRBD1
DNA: TGTGCCATCAGCAGGGGGTCGGAAAATAGCAATCAGCCCCAGCATTTT
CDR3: CAISRGSENSNQPQHF

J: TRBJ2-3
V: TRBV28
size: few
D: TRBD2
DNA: TGTGCCAGCACGGAGGGGACTAGCGGGACAGATACGCAGTATTTT
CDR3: CASTEGTSGTDTQYF

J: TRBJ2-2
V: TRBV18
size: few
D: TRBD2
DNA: TGTGCCAGCTCACCACCACTGGGTAGCCTAGCGGGAGGCACCGGGGAGCTGTTTTTT
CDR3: CASSPPLGSLAGGTGELFF

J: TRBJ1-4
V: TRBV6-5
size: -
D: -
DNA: TGTGCCAGCAGCCCTTCTGACAGGAATAATGAAAAACTGTTTTTT
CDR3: CASSPSDRNNEKLFF

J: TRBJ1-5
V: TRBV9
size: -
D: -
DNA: TGTGCCAGCAGCGTAGACTTTAGCAATCAGCCCCAGCATTTT
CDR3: CASSVDFSNQPQHF

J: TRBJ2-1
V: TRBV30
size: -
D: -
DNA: TGTGCCTGGGACAAAAACTCCTACAATGAGCAGTTCTTC
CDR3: CAWDKNSYNEQFF

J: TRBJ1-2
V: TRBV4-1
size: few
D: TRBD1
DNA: TGCGCCAGCAGCCAAGATCAGGTAGGGACAGCCGGCGGCTACACCTTC
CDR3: CASSQDQVGTAGGYTF

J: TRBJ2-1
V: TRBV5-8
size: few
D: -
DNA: TGTGCCAGCGCCGGGAGCCTTGAGCAGTTCTTC
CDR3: CASAGSLEQFF

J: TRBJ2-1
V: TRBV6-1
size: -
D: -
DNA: TGTGCCAGCATTCGCTCCTACAATGAGCAGTTCTTC
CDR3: CASIRSYNEQFF

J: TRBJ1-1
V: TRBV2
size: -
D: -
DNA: TGTGCCAGCAAGACAGAGCCTCTGAACACTGAAGCTTTCTTT
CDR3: CASKTEPLNTEAFF

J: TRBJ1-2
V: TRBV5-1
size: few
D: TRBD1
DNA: TGCGCCAGCAGCACAGGGGGTGGCTACACCTTC
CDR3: CASSTGGGYTF

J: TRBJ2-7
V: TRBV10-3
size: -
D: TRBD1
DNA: TGTGCCATCAGGACCGGGACAGGGGTCGGTGAGCAGTACTTC
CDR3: CAIRTGTGVGEQYF

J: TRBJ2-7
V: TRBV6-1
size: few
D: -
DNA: TGTGCCAGCAGTATACAGGGATACGAGCAGTACTTC
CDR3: CASSIQGYEQYF

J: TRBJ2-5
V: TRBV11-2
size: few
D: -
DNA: TGTGCCAGCAGCCCTCTACGAGAGACCCAGTACTTC
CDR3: CASSPLRETQYF

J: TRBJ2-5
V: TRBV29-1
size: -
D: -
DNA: TGCAGCGTGACAACTCCGGAGACCCAGTACTTC
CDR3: CSVTTPETQYF

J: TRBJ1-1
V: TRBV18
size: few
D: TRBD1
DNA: TGTGCCAGCTCCCACACGGGACAGGCGCCGGGAAAGAACACTGAAGCTTTCTTT
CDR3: CASSHTGQAPGKNTEAFF

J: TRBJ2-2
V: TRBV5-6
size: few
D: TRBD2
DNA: TGTGCCAGCAGCCGAAGCGGGAGGAACACCGGGGAGCTGTTTTTT
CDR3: CASSRSGRNTGELFF

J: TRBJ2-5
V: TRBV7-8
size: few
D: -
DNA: TGTGCCAGCAGCCCTAGCATCGGAGAGACCCAGTACTTC
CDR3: CASSPSIGETQYF